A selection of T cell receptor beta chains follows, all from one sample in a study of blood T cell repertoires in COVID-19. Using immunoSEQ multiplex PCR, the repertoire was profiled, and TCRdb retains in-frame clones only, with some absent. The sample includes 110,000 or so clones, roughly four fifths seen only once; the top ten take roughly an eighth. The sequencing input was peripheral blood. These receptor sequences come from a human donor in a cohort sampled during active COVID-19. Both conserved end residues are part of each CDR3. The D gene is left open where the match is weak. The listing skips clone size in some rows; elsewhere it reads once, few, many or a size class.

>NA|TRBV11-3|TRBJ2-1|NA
TGTGCCAGCAGCTTAGATCGGCGCGGGGTCTCCTACAATGAGCAGTTCTTC
CASSLDRRGVSYNEQFF
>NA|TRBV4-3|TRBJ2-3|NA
TGCGCCAGCAGCCAGCAGGGGACAGATACGCAGTATTTT
CASSQQGTDTQYF
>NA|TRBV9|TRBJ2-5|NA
TGTGCCAGCAGCGTAGAGGGAGGTGCTCTTTTGGAGACCCAGTACTTC
CASSVEGGALLETQYF
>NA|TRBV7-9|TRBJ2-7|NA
TGTGCCAGCAGCTTCGCGGCTAGCCGACACTACGAGCAGTACTTC
CASSFAASRHYEQYF
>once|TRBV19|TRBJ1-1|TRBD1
TGTGCCAGTAGGCTCGGACAGGCGTCGAACACTGAAGCTTTCTTT
CASRLGQASNTEAFF
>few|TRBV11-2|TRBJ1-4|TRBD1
TGTGCCAGCAGCTACGGACAGGGCGAAAAACTGTTTTTT
CASSYGQGEKLFF
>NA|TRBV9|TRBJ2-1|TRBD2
TGTGCCAGCAGCGTAGGTTTAGCGGGGGCCTACAATGAGCAGTTCTTC
CASSVGLAGAYNEQFF
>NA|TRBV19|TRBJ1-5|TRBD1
TGTGCCAGTAGCCGCGAGCCCGGGACAGGGAGCAATCAGCCCCAGCATTTT
CASSREPGTGSNQPQHF
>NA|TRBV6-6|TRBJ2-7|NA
TGTGCCGTAGGGACTCCGCCACTCGAGCAGTACTTC
CAVGTPPLEQYF
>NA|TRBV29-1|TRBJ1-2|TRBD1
TGCAGCGTGGGGACAGATGTAAAATATGGCTACACCTTC
CSVGTDVKYGYTF
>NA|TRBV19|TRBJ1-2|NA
TGTGCCAGTAGTCCCGACGGGAACTATGGCTACACCTTC
CASSPDGNYGYTF
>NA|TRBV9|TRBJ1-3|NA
TGTGCCAGCAGCGTAGGGGATACAGGCTCTGGAAACACCATATATTTT
CASSVGDTGSGNTIYF
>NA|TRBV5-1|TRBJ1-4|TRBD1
TGCGCCAGCAGCTTAGGGGACAGGGCGAGTGAAAAACTGTTTTTT
CASSLGDRASEKLFF
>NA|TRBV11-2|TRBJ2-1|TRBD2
TGTGCCAGCAGCTTAGATGAGTCTAGCGGGGGTAGGGGGGAGCAGTTCTTC
CASSLDESSGGRGEQFF
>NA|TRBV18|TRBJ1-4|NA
TGTGCCAGCTCTCCGACAGGAGTAAATGAAAAACTGTTTTTT
CASSPTGVNEKLFF
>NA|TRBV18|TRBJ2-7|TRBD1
TGTGCCAGCTCACCACCGAATGGACAGGGTACCTACGAGCAGTACTTC
CASSPPNGQGTYEQYF
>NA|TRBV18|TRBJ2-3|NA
TGTGCCAGCTCACCACCCAGCCGGCTAGCGTTCTACACAGATACGCAGTATTTT
CASSPPSRLAFYTDTQYF
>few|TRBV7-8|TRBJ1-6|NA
TGTGCCAGCTCCAAAGGGGTGAATCCGTCAATTTCACCCCTCCACTTT
CASSKGVNPSISPLHF
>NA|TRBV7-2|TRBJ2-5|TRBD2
TGTGCCAGCAAATTAGCGGGGGGGCAGACCCAGTACTTC
CASKLAGGQTQYF
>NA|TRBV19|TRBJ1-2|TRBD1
TGTGCCAGTAGTTCGGGACAGGGGATCGGAGGCTACACCTTC
CASSSGQGIGGYTF
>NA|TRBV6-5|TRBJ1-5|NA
TGTGCCAGCCACTGGACAGCGGATAGCAATCAGCCCCAGCATTTT
CASHWTADSNQPQHF
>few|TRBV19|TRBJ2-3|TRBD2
TGTGCCAGTAGTCCTGCTAGCGGGGGGGCCGGAGATACGCAGTATTTT
CASSPASGGAGDTQYF
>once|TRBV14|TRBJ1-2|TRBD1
TGTGCCAGCAGCCAAGATCCGAATGCCTGGACAGGGACCACCTTC
CASSQDPNAWTGTTF
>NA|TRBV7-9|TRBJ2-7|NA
TGTGCCAGCACCTTCGGGGGAACCTACGAGCAGTACTTC
CASTFGGTYEQYF
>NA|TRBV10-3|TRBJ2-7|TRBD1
TGTGCCATCAGTGAGAACAGGGGACCGCTGGGGCAGTACTTC
CAISENRGPLGQYF
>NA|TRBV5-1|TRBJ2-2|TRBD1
TGCGCCAGCGCGCTTCTAGGACAGGGAAACACCGGGGAGCTGTTTTTT
CASALLGQGNTGELFF
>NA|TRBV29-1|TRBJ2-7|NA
TGCAGCGTTGGAGGGTCAGGCTACTCCTACGAGCAGTACTTC
CSVGGSGYSYEQYF
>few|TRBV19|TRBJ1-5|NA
TGTGCCAGTAGTACGGACAGTTGGGGGTATAGCAATCAGCCCCAGCATTTT
CASSTDSWGYSNQPQHF
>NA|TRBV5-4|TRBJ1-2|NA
TGTGCCAGCAGCTTGGTCTCGGTCTATGGCTACACCTTC
CASSLVSVYGYTF
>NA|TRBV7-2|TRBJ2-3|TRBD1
TGTGCCAGCAGCTTAGCTCCGACAGGGCCAACAGATACGCAGTATTTT
CASSLAPTGPTDTQYF
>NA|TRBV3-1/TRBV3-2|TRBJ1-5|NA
TGTGCCAGCTGGGACTTCGCAGGTCAGCCCCAGCATTTT
CASWDFAGQPQHF
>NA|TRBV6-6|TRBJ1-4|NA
TGTGCCAGCAGTTATGAGGCGGGGGTCGGGGAAAAACTGTTTTTT
CASSYEAGVGEKLFF
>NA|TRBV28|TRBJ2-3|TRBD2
TGTGCCAGCAACCAACGAGCGGGGGGCCGTGGGTCAACAGATACGCAGTATTTT
CASNQRAGGRGSTDTQYF
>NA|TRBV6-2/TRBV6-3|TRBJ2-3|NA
TGTGCCAGCAGTTACTGGCTAGCTAGCACAGATACGCAGTATTTT
CASSYWLASTDTQYF
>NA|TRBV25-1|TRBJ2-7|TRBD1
TGTGCCAGCAGTGACACAGGGGCCTCCTACGAGCAGTACTTC
CASSDTGASYEQYF
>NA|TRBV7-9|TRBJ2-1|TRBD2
TGTGCCAGCAGCCCTTCCGGACTAGCGAAGAATGAGCAGTTCTTC
CASSPSGLAKNEQFF
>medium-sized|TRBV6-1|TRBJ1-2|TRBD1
TGTGCCAGCAGTGAATCCGCCGGGACAGGGGGCGGGGAAGGCTACACCTTC
CASSESAGTGGGEGYTF
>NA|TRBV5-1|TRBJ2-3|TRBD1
TGCGCCAGCAGACCTACAGGGGGCAGAGATACGCAGTATTTT
CASRPTGGRDTQYF
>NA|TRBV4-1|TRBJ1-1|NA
TGCGCCAGCAGCCAGAGTAGGGAGGTCGCTGAAGCTTTCTTT
CASSQSREVAEAFF
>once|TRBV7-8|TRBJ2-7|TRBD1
TGTGCCAGCAGCCTGGACAGGGGACCCTACGAGCAGTACTTC
CASSLDRGPYEQYF
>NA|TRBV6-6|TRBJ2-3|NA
TGTGCCAGCAGTTACAACAGGAACCCCCTCACAGATACGCAGTATTTT
CASSYNRNPLTDTQYF